The 18 T cell receptor beta chains listed next were all sequenced from one sample in a study of shared clonotypes between healthy human individuals (dated by TCRdb to 2020 to 2021). The protocol used for the library was the immunoSEQ multiplex PCR assay. Held by TCRdb, this immuneACCESS table contains in-frame sequences only and omits some clones. Under half of the omission traces to an unresolved V gene where checked; the cause of the rest is unknown. For this sample the table gives about 1.1 million clones, of which roughly 77% were detected only once. The ten largest clonotypes hold approximately 0.9% of the sample. Sequenced input: memory CD4+ T cells from PBMCs. The cell subset or site label for this specimen denotes: CD45RA-negative fraction. Receptor source: a man younger than 30 in good health. Some clones in this sample may be carry-over from other donors' samples.

V gene TRBV10-3 combines with J gene TRBJ1-3; D unclear. Germline CDR1 and CDR2: ENHRY and SYGVKD. The V end was cut by 3 bases, the J end by 1 base, with 7 bases between. This CDR3 has 14 amino acids. The CDR3 bases are TGTGCCATCAGTGATAGTTGGTCTGGAAACACCATATATTTT. Protein product: CAISDSWSGNTIYF.

The chain combines TRBV15 with TRBJ1-1; D is possibly TRBD1 (5 bases). Trimming stripped 3 bases from V and 10 bases from J, with 15 bases between. CDR1 is LNHNV, CDR2 YYDKDF, per germline (reference sequence). The CDR3 has 13 residues. In DNA form, the CDR3 reads TGTGCCACCAGCAGGGGAGTTACCCAGGGAGCTTTCTTT. Translated: CATSRGVTQGAFF.

The J gene is TRBJ1-3, the V gene TRBV28, with TRBD1 matching over 7 bases. CDR3 size: 16 residues. V dropped 3 bases and J dropped 3; count of bases not matched to a gene: 8. The germline V gene has CDR1 MDHEN and CDR2 SYDVKM. The CDR3 region is CASSFPAGGSGNTIYF. Here the CDR3 DNA reads TGTGCCAGCAGTTTCCCGGCAGGGGGAAGTGGAAACACCATATATTTT. Using reference TRBV28 and TRBJ1-3 for the parts outside the CDR3, the full variable domain is DVKVTQSSRYLVKRTGEKVFLECVQDMDHENMFWYRQDPGLGLRLIYFSYDVKMKEKGDIPEGYSVSREKKERFSLILESASTNQTSMYLCASSFPAGGSGNTIYFGEGSWLTVV.

The chain joins TRBV5-4 to TRBJ2-3, with 9 nucleotides matching TRBD1. The V and J ends lost 4 bases and 7 bases, in that order; junction bases with no gene match: 7. The CDR3 sequence is 14 residues long. CDR1 is SGHNT and CDR2 is YYREEE in the germline V gene (reference sequence). The CDR3 coding sequence is TGTGCCAGCAGCAACGACAGGGGGGGATATACGCAGTATTTT. It encodes CASSNDRGGYTQYF.

Concerning this clone: Other DNA sequences in this sample translate to the same CDR3. This chain links TRBV5-1 with TRBJ2-1; 8 bases agree with TRBD1. CDR1 SGHRS and CDR2 YFSETQ come from the germline V gene. With V trimmed by 1 base and J by 5 bases, 2 bases remained unmatched. The CDR3 is 14 amino acids. The CDR3 DNA reads TGCGCCAGCAGCTTGCAGGGGGCGGACAATGAGCAGTTCTTC. Protein product: CASSLQGADNEQFF.

The genes are TRBV11-2 and TRBJ2-3, with 12 bases aligning to TRBD2. V dropped 2 bases and J dropped 8; count of bases not matched to a gene: 11. CDR3 size: 17 residues. Germline loops: CDR1 SGHAT, CDR2 FQNNGV. This CDR3 reads CASSLSRASGREGTQYF. CDR3 DNA sequence: TGTGCCAGCAGCTTATCGCGGGCTAGCGGGAGGGAAGGTACGCAGTATTTT.

CDR3 protein: CASSGRQGTTDNTGELFF. For the CDR3, the DNA is TGTGCCAGCAGCGGTCGACAGGGTACCACCGATAACACCGGGGAGCTGTTTTTT. The chain carries TRBV7-9 and TRBJ2-2; TRBD1 agrees at 7 bases. With V trimmed by 5 bases and J by 2 bases, 14 bases remained unmatched. The CDR3 contains 18 residues. Germline-derived CDR1 and CDR2 are SEHNR and FQNEAQ (reference sequence).

The rearrangement uses TRBV5-1 and TRBJ2-5; 11 positions agree with TRBD2. Germline CDR1 is SGHRS and CDR2 is YFSETQ. Trimming cost V 2 bases and J 5 bases; bases outside gene matches: 5. The CDR3 covers 15 residues. The CDR3 coding sequence is TGCGCCAGCAGCTTTCTAGCGGGAGGATCGGAGACCCAGTACTTC. It translates to CASSFLAGGSETQYF.

This clone occurred a few times. The chain has TRBV10-3 and TRBJ1-1, with 7 bases matching TRBD1. In germline, CDR1 is ENHRY, CDR2 SYGVKD. V dropped 10 bases and J dropped 8; count of bases not matched to a gene: 7. CDR3 length equals 11 residues. In DNA form, the CDR3 reads TGTGCCACCTCAGGGGGAGTGGAAGCTTTCTTT. This translates into CATSGGVEAFF.

The CDR3 reads CASSWVPVRTQEGYTF. CDR3 coding DNA: TGCGCCAGCAGCTGGGTACCAGTTCGGACCCAGGAGGGCTACACCTTC. The V call is TRBV5-1, the J call TRBJ1-2; D uncertain. Trimming shortened V by 3 bases and J by 8 bases, and 23 bases separated the two germline ends. CDR1 is SGHRS, CDR2 YFSETQ, per germline. The CDR3 loop spans 16 amino acids.

The rearrangement joins TRBV4-2 to TRBJ1-2; D unresolved. Germline V CDR1 and CDR2: LGHNA, YNFKEQ. V was clipped by 0 bases and J by 1 base, with 9 bases between them. The CDR3 length is 15 residues. The CDR3: CASSQDSSGNYGYTF. The CDR3, as DNA: TGTGCCAGCAGCCAAGATTCTTCGGGTAACTATGGCTACACCTTC.

Only one count was recorded for this clone. The chain couples TRBV6-5 to TRBJ2-2, with D tentatively TRBD1 (5 bases). Germline CDR1 and CDR2: MNHEY and SVGAGI. CDR3 length: 12 residues. Deletions cut 7 bases from V and 5 bases from J, with 8 bases between. CDR3 protein: CASTQGTGELFF. The CDR3, as DNA: TGTGCCAGCACCCAGGGAACCGGGGAGCTGTTTTTT.

The rearrangement uses TRBV4-2 and TRBJ1-1; a possible D gene is TRBD1 (6 bases). Germline-derived CDR1 and CDR2 are LGHNA and YNFKEQ. V lost 1 base to trimming and J lost 8 bases, with 17 bases between them. This CDR3 is built from 15 residues. The CDR3 here is CASSQGGAVAGEAFF. CDR3 nucleotide sequence: TGTGCCAGCAGCCAAGGGGGGGCAGTCGCTGGGGAAGCTTTCTTT.

This sequence joins TRBV7-9 and TRBJ2-5, with 7 positions matching TRBD1. Trimming at V came to 4 bases and at J to 2 bases, leaving 4 bases not matched to a gene. This CDR3 is 14 amino acids long. Germline-derived CDR1 and CDR2 are SEHNR and FQNEAQ (reference sequence). The CDR3 is CASSSLGQQETQYF. DNA of the CDR3: TGTGCCAGCAGCTCCCTGGGACAGCAAGAGACCCAGTACTTC.

The chain combines TRBV5-1 with TRBJ2-3, with D perhaps TRBD2 (5 bases). CDR3 length equals 14 residues. The V and J ends lost 2 bases and 6 bases respectively, with 13 bases between them. Germline CDR1 SGHRS, CDR2 YFSETQ. The chain's CDR3 is CASSFQAGGDTQYF. CDR3 in DNA: TGCGCCAGCAGCTTTCAGGCAGGAGGCGATACGCAGTATTTT.

This chain uses TRBV18 with TRBJ1-1; no firm D call. The germline gives CDR1 KGHSH, CDR2 LQKENI. The CDR3 runs 15 residues. Trimming removed 3 bases at V and 2 bases at J, with 13 bases between. The CDR3 nucleotides read TGTGCCAGCTCACCCCCAGCTCGGGGAAACACTGAAGCTTTCTTT. Protein sequence: CASSPPARGNTEAFF. The variable domain in full, with the rest retrieved from reference TRBV18 and TRBJ1-1, is NAGVMQNPRHLVRRRGQEARLRCSPMKGHSHVYWYRQLPEEGLKFMVYLQKENIIDESGMPKERFSAEFPKEGPSILRIQQVVRGDSAAYFCASSPPARGNTEAFFGQGTRLTVV.

The chain recombines TRBV29-1 with TRBJ2-4; 8 nucleotides agree with TRBD1. The CDR3 spans 15 residues. Trimming cost V 7 bases and J 4 bases; bases outside gene matches: 12. The germline V gene has CDR1 SQVTM and CDR2 ANQGSEA. The CDR3 region is CSARTGSIAKNIQYF. The DNA for the CDR3 is TGCAGCGCTAGGACAGGGAGTATAGCTAAAAACATTCAGTACTTC.

The rearrangement links TRBV6-5 to TRBJ2-2, with D perhaps TRBD2 (6 bases). The ends were cut back, 0 bases at V and 2 bases at J, with 10 bases in the middle. There are 16 residues in the CDR3. CDR1 is MNHEY and CDR2 is SVGAGI in the germline V gene. CDR3 DNA: TGTGCCAGCAGTTACTCGCTAGCGAGCAACACCGGGGAGCTGTTTTTT. It yields the protein CASSYSLASNTGELFF.